What follows are 27 T cell receptor beta chains derived from one specimen sequenced in a study of T cells in Graves' hyperthyroidism and ophthalmopathy. Amplification yielded TCR beta CDR3 regions, with RNA transcripts as the source. RT-PCR in the first round (using the HTBI primer set) targeted the TCR CDR3. One entry per CDR3 protein results from TCRdb running MiXCR on the multiplex PCR reads. The data contain around 600,000 distinct CDR3 sequences, approximately 15% of them singletons. The sample taken for sequencing was blood. These TCRs come from a woman under 30 with Graves' ophthalmopathy.

This clonotype occurred many times. This chain links TRBV12-3 or TRBV12-4 with TRBJ1-3; D ambiguous. The CDR3 length is 15 residues. Trimming took 1 base from V and 8 from J, leaving 15 bases between them. CDR3 sequence (DNA): TGTGCCAGCAGTTTAGGGAACCACGTCGCGGACACCATATATTTT. Translating it yields CASSLGNHVADTIYF.

This clonotype occurred a few times. The rearrangement uses TRBV20-1 and TRBJ2-3, with 12 bases fitting TRBD2. Germline CDR1 reads DFQATT; CDR2 reads SNEGSKA (reference sequence). J was trimmed by 5 bases and V by 3 bases; bases with no gene match: 6. The CDR3 has 15 residues. DNA of the CDR3: TGCAGTGCTAGGGTACTAGCGGGAGGCGGAGATACGCAGTATTTT. Amino acid sequence: CSARVLAGGGDTQYF.

In its sample, this clonotype was seen many times. The chain uses TRBV11-3 and TRBJ2-7, with a possible D match to TRBD2 (6 bases). CDR1 SGHNT and CDR2 YENEEA come from the germline V gene. Trimming stripped 5 bases from V and 0 bases from J, with 14 bases between. This CDR3 spans 15 amino acids. The CDR3 DNA reads TGTGCCAGCAGCCTGTTCTGGGGGGTCTCCTACGAGCAGTACTTC. Its protein is CASSLFWGVSYEQYF.

This clonotype was found many times. The chain combines TRBV2 with TRBJ1-1; possibly TRBD1 for D (6 bases). Germline V gene data show CDR1 as SNHLY and CDR2 as FYNNEI. The ends were cut back, 4 bases at V and 3 bases at J, with 24 bases in the middle. CDR3 size: 18 residues. The CDR3 nucleotides are TGTGCCAGCAGTGTCGACACGGACAGCCCCTGGGGGGACACTGAAGCTTTCTTT. This sequence encodes CASSVDTDSPWGDTEAFF. Supplemented by reference TRBV2 and TRBJ1-1, the full variable domain reads EPEVTQTPSHQVTQMGQEVILRCVPISNHLYFYWYRQILGQKVEFLVSFYNNEISEKSEIFDDQFSVERPDGSNFTLKIRSTKLEDSAMYFCASSVDTDSPWGDTEAFFGQGTRLTVV.

V and J are TRBV19 and TRBJ2-7; no clear D gene. The V gene's germline CDR1 is LNHDA and CDR2 SQIVND (reference sequence). The CDR3 contains 20 residues. V shed 3 bases and J shed 2 bases, with 29 bases lying between them. CDR3 residues: CASSIGLTQDASGQTYEQYF. CDR3 DNA: TGTGCCAGTAGTATTGGTCTGACGCAGGACGCCTCCGGTCAAACCTACGAGCAGTACTTC.

In this sample, this clonotype turned up many times. The V call is TRBV9, the J call TRBJ2-5; D perhaps matches TRBD2 (5 bases). The germline V gene has CDR1 SGDLS and CDR2 YYNGEE. This CDR3 spans 15 amino acids. The V end was cut by 0 bases, the J end by 4 bases, with 13 bases between. The CDR3 sequence: CASSVAVARGETQYF. As DNA, the CDR3 is TGTGCCAGCAGCGTAGCGGTCGCCCGGGGAGAGACCCAGTACTTC. Supplemented by reference TRBV9 and TRBJ2-5, the full variable domain reads DSGVTQTPKHLITATGQRVTLRCSPRSGDLSVYWYQQSLDQGLQFLIQYYNGEERAKGNILERFSAQQFPDLHSELNLSSLELGDSALYFCASSVAVARGETQYFGPGTRLLVL.

This clonotype came up many times. This chain connects TRBV7-2 to TRBJ1-2; maybe TRBD1 (5 bases). Germline CDR1 is SGHTA and CDR2 is FQGNSA. V was trimmed by 1 base and J by 7 bases, leaving 13 bases between them. This CDR3 has 14 amino acids. The CDR3 sequence is CASSLDSRVSGYTF. In DNA form, the CDR3 reads TGTGCCAGCAGCTTAGATTCCAGGGTTAGTGGCTACACCTTC.

CDR3 nucleotide sequence: TGTGCCACCAGGAATCAGGGAATGAGGCAGCCCCAGCATTTT. This encodes CATRNQGMRQPQHF. The chain recombines TRBV15 with TRBJ1-5; D possibly corresponds to TRBD1 (5 bases). The germline gives CDR1 LNHNV, CDR2 YYDKDF (reference sequence). V lost 6 bases to trimming and J lost 7 bases, with 16 bases between them. This CDR3 has 14 amino acids.

This clonotype was detected a few times. This chain joins TRBV7-2 and TRBJ2-3, with 10 bases fitting TRBD2. V was clipped by 8 bases and J by 2 bases; unmatched bases: 4. The CDR3 is made up of 14 amino acids. Germline V gene lookup returns CDR1 SGHTA and CDR2 FQGNSA. The CDR3 nucleotides read TGTGCCAGCTCCGGGACTAGCGCCACAGATACGCAGTATTTT. Amino acid sequence: CASSGTSATDTQYF.

V gene TRBV18 combines with J gene TRBJ2-1; D call uncertain. V lost 0 bases and J 2 bases, leaving 14 bases between the germline ends. The CDR3 covers 17 residues. The germline gives CDR1 KGHSH, CDR2 LQKENI. The CDR3 region is CASSPPSFGTTYNEQFF. CDR3 nucleotides: TGTGCCAGCTCACCACCGAGTTTCGGTACAACCTACAATGAGCAGTTCTTC.

In this sample, this clonotype turned up a few times. The CDR3: CSARDPAITDTQYF. CDR3 in DNA: TGCAGTGCTAGAGATCCGGCCATCACAGATACGCAGTATTTT. The chain carries TRBV20-1 and TRBJ2-3; D remains ambiguous. The germline V and J ends were trimmed by 0 bases and 2 bases, with 9 bases remaining between them. The CDR3 runs 14 residues. The germline CDR1 and CDR2 sequences are DFQATT and SNEGSKA (reference sequence).

This clonotype has a count of ten or more. The chain couples TRBV7-8 to TRBJ2-7; 14 nucleotides line up with TRBD2. The CDR3 has 16 residues. From germline, CDR1 is SGHVS and CDR2 FQNEAQ. After removal of 1 base from V and 5 bases from J, the junction contained 4 bases not matched to a gene. The CDR3 spells CASSLGGTSGSHEQYF. The CDR3, as DNA: TGTGCCAGCAGCTTAGGAGGGACTAGCGGGAGCCACGAGCAGTACTTC.

There are many counts of this clonotype. The V call is TRBV7-8, the J call TRBJ2-1, with 7 nucleotides matching TRBD2. Germline V gene sequence: CDR1 SGHVS, CDR2 FQNEAQ. The CDR3 runs 15 residues. The trim removed 3 bases at V and 9 bases at J, leaving 11 bases unmatched. The CDR3 DNA follows: TGTGCCAGCAGCTTGTCCGGGACTACGACTTTTGAGCAGTTCTTC. Protein: CASSLSGTTTFEQFF. The full variable domain, with the rest looked up from reference TRBV7-8 and TRBJ2-1, is GAGVSQSPRYKVAKRGQDVALRCDPISGHVSLFWYQQALGQGPEFLTYFQNEAQLDKSGLPSDRFFAERPEGSVSTLKIQRTQQEDSAVYLCASSLSGTTTFEQFFGPGTRLTVL.

This chain joins TRBV7-2 and TRBJ1-1; TRBD1 matches 8 bases. The CDR3 sequence is 15 residues long. CDR1 is SGHTA, CDR2 FQGNSA, per germline. The V and J ends lost 8 bases and 3 bases, in that order; junction bases with no gene match: 11. CDR3 protein: CASPKAGGGYTEAFF. DNA of the CDR3: TGTGCCAGCCCGAAGGCAGGGGGCGGGTACACTGAAGCTTTCTTT. Complete variable domain (other parts from reference TRBV7-2 and TRBJ1-1): GAGVSQSPSNKVTEKGKDVELRCDPISGHTALYWYRQSLGQGLEFLIYFQGNSAPDKSGLPSDRFSAERTGGSVSTLTIQRTQQEDSAVYLCASPKAGGGYTEAFFGQGTRLTVV.

This clonotype was detected only a few times. The V gene is TRBV3-1, the J gene TRBJ2-5; D is possibly TRBD2 (6 bases). V was shortened by 2 bases and J by 6 bases, with 16 bases between the two germline ends. Germline V gives CDR1 LGHDT, CDR2 YNNKEL (reference sequence). The CDR3 has 15 amino acids. DNA of the CDR3: TGTGCCAGCAGCCAAATGCCGGGAGTAGGGAAGACCCAGTACTTC. This sequence encodes CASSQMPGVGKTQYF.

This clonotype was seen at least ten times. The V and J genes are TRBV3-1 and TRBJ1-3; D is uncertain. This CDR3 comprises 14 residues. Trimming shortened V by 5 bases and J by 0 bases, and 8 bases separated the two germline ends. CDR1 is LGHDT, CDR2 YNNKEL, per germline (reference sequence). CDR3: CASSFVSSGNTIYF. The CDR3 bases are TGTGCCAGCAGCTTCGTTAGCTCTGGAAACACCATATATTTT.

Turning to this clonotype: One end of the junction varies from germline; a read error may be responsible. V and J are TRBV7-6 and TRBJ2-5; D is possibly TRBD1 (6 bases). Germline V CDR1 and CDR2: SGHVS, FNYEAQ. The CDR3 is 15 amino acids. CDR3 nucleotides: TGTGCTAGCAGCTTGGTCGGTAGGGGGAAGGAGACCCAGTACTTC. Amino acids: CASSLVGRGKETQYF.

The rearrangement uses TRBV4-2 and TRBJ2-3, with D perhaps TRBD1 (5 bases). Trimming removed 0 bases at V and 0 bases at J, with 10 bases between. Germline lookup yields CDR1 LGHNA and CDR2 YNFKEQ. The CDR3 sequence is 16 residues long. CDR3: CASSQEGRASTDTQYF. The CDR3 coding sequence is TGTGCCAGCAGCCAAGAGGGCAGGGCTAGCACAGATACGCAGTATTTT.

This chain joins TRBV19 and TRBJ1-5, with D perhaps TRBD1 (5 bases). The CDR3 covers 15 residues. Germline V gene lookup returns CDR1 LNHDA and CDR2 SQIVND (reference sequence). V was clipped by 2 bases and J by 4 bases, with 12 bases between them. Here the CDR3 DNA reads TGTGCCAGTAGTATACCGGGCAGGGTGAATCAGCCCCAGCATTTT. Its protein product is CASSIPGRVNQPQHF.

In this sample, this clonotype turned up many times. The chain joins TRBV14 to TRBJ2-3; D unclear. The germline V and J ends were trimmed by 5 bases and 4 bases, with 13 bases remaining between them. Germline-derived CDR1 and CDR2 are SGHDN and FVKESK. The CDR3 runs 14 residues. The CDR3 reads CASSTHGSADTQYF. The CDR3 DNA sequence: TGTGCCAGCAGCACCCACGGAAGCGCAGATACGCAGTATTTT.

This clonotype was counted between two and nine times. The chain combines TRBV19 with TRBJ1-2; D unresolved. CDR1 is LNHDA, CDR2 SQIVND, per germline (reference sequence). V lost 1 base, J lost 3 bases, and 12 bases lay in between. The CDR3 extends over 15 amino acids. CDR3 bases: TGTGCCAGTAGTATAGGGCCGGACGGACACTATGGCTACACCTTC. As protein: CASSIGPDGHYGYTF.

This clonotype appeared many times. The chain is built from TRBV14 and TRBJ1-3; D uncertain. Germline V CDR1 and CDR2: SGHDN, FVKESK. Trimming removed 0 bases from V and 6 bases from J, with 3 bases in between. The CDR3 spans 12 residues. The CDR3 region has the DNA TGTGCCAGCAGCCAAGATCTAAACACCATATATTTT. Protein product: CASSQDLNTIYF.

The V gene is TRBV5-6, the J gene TRBJ2-3; no firm D call. In germline, CDR1 is SGHDT, CDR2 YYEEEE. This CDR3 has 14 residues. Between the trimmed V and J ends, which lost 7 bases and 2 bases, there was a span of 14 bases. CDR3 sequence reads: CASAAPYLTDTQYF. The CDR3 bases are TGTGCCAGCGCGGCTCCTTACCTCACAGATACGCAGTATTTT.

This clonotype has at least ten counts. The genes are TRBV11-2 and TRBJ2-5, with 7 bases that match TRBD2. CDR1 SGHAT and CDR2 FQNNGV come from the germline V gene. V shed 1 base and J 5 bases; nucleotides not matched to a gene: 7. The CDR3 is 15 amino acids. The CDR3 DNA sequence: TGTGCCAGCAGCTTAGGACGAGCGGGATGGGAGACCCAGTACTTC. This codes for CASSLGRAGWETQYF.

This clonotype appeared a few times. V usage is TRBV6-4 and J usage is TRBJ1-2; D gene ambiguous. V was clipped by 5 bases and J by 4 bases, with 17 bases between them. The CDR3 loop spans 15 amino acids. Germline CDR1 and CDR2: MRHNA and SNTAGT. The chain's CDR3 is CASSPLTEGIYGYTF. The CDR3 DNA is TGTGCCAGCAGTCCACTAACAGAGGGAATCTATGGCTACACCTTC.

This clonotype has at least ten counts. The chain couples TRBV11-2 to TRBJ2-7, with D possibly being TRBD1 or TRBD2 (6 bases each). Trimming stripped 6 bases from V and 3 bases from J, with 15 bases between. The germline gives CDR1 SGHAT, CDR2 FQNNGV. There are 14 residues in the CDR3. CDR3 loop: CASSPRQDYYEQYF. As DNA, the CDR3 is TGTGCCAGCAGTCCCCGACAGGACTACTACGAGCAGTACTTC.

This clonotype was recorded many times. The chain links TRBV7-9 to TRBJ1-5; 7 nucleotides line up with TRBD1. Per the germline V gene, CDR1 is SEHNR and CDR2 is FQNEAQ (reference sequence). The CDR3 consists of 15 residues. V was clipped by 3 bases and J by 4 bases; unmatched bases: 6. CDR3 amino acids: CASSLDRLGNQPQHF. The CDR3, as DNA: TGTGCCAGCAGCTTGGACAGGCTAGGGAATCAGCCCCAGCATTTT.